This entry is about one T cell receptor beta chain. Its specificity is unknown. A single base separates this from a much larger clone, so it may be a read error. The data originate from a study of regulatory T cells in long-lasting Graves disease. Study-wide points: Lower TCR diversity characterized persistent Graves' patients relative to newly diagnosed patients. Under persistent disease, TRBV28, TRBJ1-2 and TRBJ2-5 were used preferentially.

CDR1 and CDR2 from the germline V gene are ENHRY and SYGVKD. V was cut by 4 bases and J by 5 bases, with 9 bases left in between. CDR3 length: 13 residues. Documented time point: newly diagnosed GD, antithyroid drugs for less than 3 months. PBMCs provided the RNA from which the TCR library was made. Building of the TCR beta libraries involved iRepertoire HTBI primers and Arm-PCR of CDR3 regions. TCRdb redid the calling of the multiplex PCR reads with MiXCR, one entry per CDR3 protein. This sample has 450,000 to 650,000 distinct CDR3 sequences, with roughly 16% found just once. These data also formed part of another study, on T cells in Graves' hyperthyroidism and ophthalmopathy.

The sequence was obtained from a woman aged 40-65 years with Graves disease. The starting material was peripheral blood mononuclear cells (PBMCs), obtained at new diagnosis, from a patient treated with antithyroid drugs. This chain joins TRBV10-3 and TRBJ1-5; no firm D call. The CDR3 nucleotides are TGTGCCATCAGTGGGGAAGATTATCAGCCCCAGCATTTT. Translation: CAISGEDYQPQHF.